This TCR beta chain comes out of a study of T cell responses to AZD1222 COVID-19 vaccine (dated by TCRdb to the early 2020s). Broadly, across the study: AZD1222 recipients with second doses at about 4 weeks or about 12 weeks were pooled, because spike-specific TCR depth and breadth did not differ between schedules. A total of just over 230 trial participants underwent TCR sequencing, of whom some 210 received two doses of AZD1222 and roughly 25 received two doses of the MenACWY control vaccine. Trial participants were enrolled into age subgroups of 18-55, 56-69 and 70-plus years, which contained about 150, 27 and 61 TCR-sequenced participants, respectively. The paper's findings and limits, for the study overall: Participants were mostly white British, with more females than males. The authors suggested clonal diversity may have been underestimated. Epitopes outside the regions mutated in the B.1.351 and B.1.1.7 variants were reportedly recognized by nearly half of the unique spike-specific TCRs. In the small 56-69-year group, the increase in depth fell short of significance, most likely because of low power. Because no day 14 peak-response samples were available, repertoires were characterized only after the peak T cell response. After two AZD1222 doses, spike-specific TCR breadth and depth were significantly higher than at day 0 and than in MenACWY recipients. The whole spike protein was spanned by vaccine-associated CD4 TCRs, and dominant responses were seen in regions 160-218 and 743-854. Conclusions about previously exposed vaccinees are limited, since just a handful of AZD1222 recipients were seropositive for SARS-CoV-2 at baseline.

In regard to this clone: Its antigen is currently not known. Per-base qualities were not stored, and no clone one base away is much larger.

The CDR3 regions of human TCRbeta chains were subjected to immunosequencing. In the authors' own workflow: Repertoire TCRs were matched against a reference library of SARS-CoV-2-specific TCRs generated with the MIRA antigen-specificity platform. Breadth was defined as the fraction of unique TCRs that were SARS-CoV-2-associated, and depth was defined as the fraction of total T cells that were SARS-CoV-2-associated. Using the MIRA data, each spike-specific TCR was assigned both to the spike region to which the TCR was reactive and to a CD4 or CD8 class. Log10-transformed breadth and depth values were compared by one-way ANOVA with Sidak's multiple comparisons tests. Held by TCRdb, this immuneACCESS table contains in-frame sequences only and omits some clones. Under half of the omission traces to an unresolved V gene where checked; the cause of the rest is unknown. V, J and clone size reflect that table, while D and trimming were determined from the DNA. In this sample the table shows approximately 88,000 clones, roughly nine tenths of which occur a single time. The ten largest clones capture approximately 5.5% of the sample.

Spanning cysteine to phenylalanine, the CDR3 consists of 13 amino acids. Of the read, only the CDR3 DNA is kept; its 39 bases are in frame from base 1. The germline V gene (reference sequence) gives CDR1 as PRHDT and CDR2 as FYEKMQ. V and J are truncated by 3 bases and 6 bases respectively, leaving an intervening sequence of 8 bases. Reading the label with the study, this specimen's time point is: baseline before first vaccination. Samples from vaccinated people were obtained from the UK trials COV001 and COV002, which included a single-blind randomized controlled phase 2/3 trial of AZD1222 (ChAdOx1 nCoV-19) in healthy adults. Trial participant PBMC samples were collected at day 0 and day 28 after the second dose for TCRbeta chain sequencing.

The chain uses TRBV13 and TRBJ2-2, with TRBD2 perhaps the D gene, on 5 matching bases. The source is an adult in good health. This sample comprised peripheral blood, obtained on day 0 of AZD1222 vaccination. The CDR3 in this case is CASSFEGPGELFF. The DNA is as follows: TGTGCCAGCAGCTTTGAGGGCCCCGGGGAGCTGTTTTTT.